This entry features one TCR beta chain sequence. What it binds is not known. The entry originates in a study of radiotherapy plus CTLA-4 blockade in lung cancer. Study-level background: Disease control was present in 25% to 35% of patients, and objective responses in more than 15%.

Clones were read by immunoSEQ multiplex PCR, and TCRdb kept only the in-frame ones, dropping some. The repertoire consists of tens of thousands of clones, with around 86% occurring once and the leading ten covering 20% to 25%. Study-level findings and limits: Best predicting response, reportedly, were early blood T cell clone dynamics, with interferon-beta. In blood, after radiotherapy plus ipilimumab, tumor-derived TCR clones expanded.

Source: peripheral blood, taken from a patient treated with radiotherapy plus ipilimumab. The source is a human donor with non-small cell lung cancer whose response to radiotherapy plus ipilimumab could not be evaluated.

In nucleotides, the CDR3 is TGCGCCAGCAGCACGGGGGGTACAGTAAACACTGAAGCTTTCTTT. Protein sequence: CASSTGGTVNTEAFF. V and J are TRBV5-1 and TRBJ1-1; a possible D gene is TRBD1 (5 bases). The V and J ends lost 4 bases and 2 bases respectively, with 15 bases between them. Germline V gene lookup returns CDR1 SGHRS and CDR2 YFSETQ. The CDR3 loop spans 15 amino acids.